Below are 21 T cell receptor beta chains sequenced from a single sample in a study of PD-1 blockade in classical Hodgkin lymphoma. Assay: immunoSEQ multiplex PCR; the TCRdb copy retains only in-frame clones and omits some. The table lists under 75,000 clones, roughly 91% of them singletons. All patients relapsed after autologous stem cell transplantation, and brentuximab vedotin exposure varied. This material consisted of peripheral blood mononuclear cells (PBMCs), taken before the second cycle of nivolumab. These receptors originate from a human donor with classical Hodgkin lymphoma.

Here the CDR3 DNA reads TGCGCCAGCAGCTTGGATCCGGGGCGGCTGTACAATGAGCAGTTCTTC. Its protein product is CASSLDPGRLYNEQFF. The chain uses TRBV5-1 and TRBJ2-1; D is tentatively TRBD1 or TRBD2 (5 bases each). In germline, CDR1 is SGHRS, CDR2 YFSETQ. V lost 0 bases and J 4 bases, leaving 14 bases between the germline ends. CDR3 length equals 16 residues.

The chain carries TRBV13 and TRBJ2-3, with 14 bases fitting TRBD2. Germline lookup yields CDR1 PRHDT and CDR2 FYEKMQ (reference sequence). V dropped 4 bases and J dropped 0; count of bases not matched to a gene: 3. The CDR3 is 17 residues long. CDR3: CASSSGLAGESTDTQYF. The CDR3 DNA reads as TGTGCCAGCAGCTCGGGACTAGCGGGGGAGAGCACAGATACGCAGTATTTT.

This clone occurred once. This chain joins TRBV5-1 and TRBJ1-6, with 7 nucleotides matching TRBD1. Per the germline V gene, CDR1 is SGHRS and CDR2 is YFSETQ. Germline trimming cut 6 bases from V and 6 bases from J; bases unmatched to any gene: 12. The CDR3 is 16 residues long. DNA for the CDR3: TGCGCCAGCATCCAGGACCCCGGGACAGCTAATTCACCCCTCCACTTT. It specifies CASIQDPGTANSPLHF.

The chain employs TRBV4-1 and TRBJ2-3, with 11 bases identical to TRBD2. The ends lost 1 base at V and 3 bases at J; junction bases unmatched: 9. This CDR3 is built from 18 residues. Germline CDR1 and CDR2: MGHRA and YSYEKL. The DNA for the CDR3 is TGCGCCAGCAGCCAAGCCCCCTTTAGCGGGGGGGCAACAGATACGCAGTATTTT. Translating it yields CASSQAPFSGGATDTQYF.

The chain combines TRBV2 with TRBJ1-2; tentatively, D is TRBD1 (5 bases). Trimming pared 6 bases from V and 4 bases from J, leaving 9 bases between. Germline CDR1 is SNHLY and CDR2 is FYNNEI. The CDR3 contains 12 residues. The DNA for the CDR3 is TGTGCCAGCAGCGGGACGGCCTATGGCTACACCTTC. As protein: CASSGTAYGYTF.

The gene calls are TRBV5-1 and TRBJ1-4, with D possibly matching TRBD1 (6 bases). V was pared by 0 bases and J by 7 bases, with 16 bases between. Germline CDR1 and CDR2: SGHRS and YFSETQ. There are 16 residues in the CDR3. CDR3 sequence (DNA): TGCGCCAGCAGCTTGGCCCTCATTGGAGGGGGTGAAAAACTGTTTTTT. It is translated as CASSLALIGGGEKLFF.

The V gene is TRBV11-3, the J gene TRBJ1-2; TRBD1 agrees at 9 bases. In germline, CDR1 is SGHNT, CDR2 YENEEA. CDR3 size: 15 residues. J was trimmed by 3 bases and V by 4 bases; bases with no gene match: 6. The CDR3 DNA is TGTGCCAGCAGCTGGACAGGGGCGGATGACTATGGCTACACCTTC. Its protein is CASSWTGADDYGYTF.

The J gene is TRBJ2-5, the V gene TRBV7-8, with 7 bases matching TRBD1. Looked up from germline, CDR1 is SGHVS and CDR2 is FQNEAQ. After removal of 0 bases from V and 5 bases from J, the junction contained 9 bases not matched to a gene. The CDR3 is 16 amino acids. DNA for the CDR3: TGTGCCAGCAGCTTAGCGCCAAGGGGGCCAAGGGAGACCCAGTACTTC. It encodes CASSLAPRGPRETQYF.

This clone was observed a single time. This chain connects TRBV5-1 to TRBJ1-2; no clear D gene. Germline CDR1 is SGHRS and CDR2 is YFSETQ. This CDR3 comprises 15 residues. The V end was cut by 0 bases, the J end by 6 bases, with 15 bases between. The DNA for the CDR3 is TGCGCCAGCAGCTTGGCACCAATCCCGAGTCATGGCTACACCTTC. This encodes CASSLAPIPSHGYTF.

The rearrangement joins TRBV28 to TRBJ1-2, with no clear D. Germline CDR1 reads MDHEN; CDR2 reads SYDVKM. Trimming shortened V by 3 bases and J by 8 bases, and 10 bases separated the two germline ends. The CDR3 is 12 amino acids. This CDR3 is CASSFIRRGYTF. In nucleotides, the CDR3 is TGTGCCAGCAGTTTTATCCGACGGGGCTACACCTTC.

The CDR3: CASSPANRHYEQYF. Written as DNA, the CDR3 is TGCGCCAGCAGCCCGGCGAACCGACACTACGAGCAGTACTTC. This rearrangement joins TRBV4-1 to TRBJ2-7; no clear D gene. Germline V CDR1 and CDR2: MGHRA, YSYEKL. Trimming cost V 4 bases and J 3 bases, with 13 bases left between them. The CDR3 covers 14 residues.

This sequence joins TRBV7-9 and TRBJ2-5; TRBD1 is a possible D gene (5 bases). The germline V gene encodes CDR1 SEHNR and CDR2 FQNEAQ (reference sequence). The CDR3 length is 13 residues. Trimming removed 3 bases from V and 2 bases from J, with 7 bases in between. The CDR3 is CASSFAGQETQYF. The CDR3 DNA is TGTGCCAGCAGCTTCGCAGGGCAAGAGACCCAGTACTTC.

This rearrangement joins TRBV27 to TRBJ2-3; maybe TRBD1 (5 bases). Per the germline V gene, CDR1 is MNHEY and CDR2 is SMNVEV (reference sequence). This CDR3 has 14 amino acids. V was clipped by 3 bases and J by 2 bases, with 9 bases between them. The DNA of the CDR3 is TGTGCCAGCAGTTTTCAGGGAAACACAGATACGCAGTATTTT. It encodes CASSFQGNTDTQYF.

This rearrangement joins TRBV11-1 to TRBJ2-7; D gene ambiguous. The CDR3 is 13 residues long. CDR1 and CDR2 (germline): SGHAT, FQDESV (reference sequence). V was pared by 5 bases and J by 4 bases, with 12 bases between. The CDR3 DNA follows: TGTGCCAGCAGCCCTCGGTCTCTTTACGAGCAGTACTTC. This translates into CASSPRSLYEQYF.

The chain uses TRBV5-1 and TRBJ1-1; tentatively, D is TRBD1 (6 bases). V lost 2 bases and J 0 bases, leaving 8 bases between the germline ends. This CDR3 contains 14 residues. The germline V gene has CDR1 SGHRS and CDR2 YFSETQ. The CDR3 DNA is TGCGCCAGCAGCTTTGGACAGCTGAACACTGAAGCTTTCTTT. Translated: CASSFGQLNTEAFF.

V and J are TRBV10-1 and TRBJ2-2, with D tentatively TRBD1 (5 bases). Germline loops: CDR1 WNHNN, CDR2 SYGVQD (reference sequence). The CDR3 sequence is 15 residues long. Trimming cost V 6 bases and J 0 bases, with 11 bases left between them. The CDR3 reads CASSPRTPNTGELFF. The CDR3, as DNA: TGCGCCAGCAGCCCCCGGACACCGAACACCGGGGAGCTGTTTTTT.

The rearrangement links TRBV19 to TRBJ2-2, with 7 positions matching TRBD1. This CDR3 region has 14 residues. Trimming cost V 9 bases and J 1 base; bases outside gene matches: 5. The germline CDR1 and CDR2 sequences are LNHDA and SQIVND (reference sequence). CDR3 loop: CASKRQGNTGELFF. For the CDR3, the DNA is TGTGCCAGCAAGCGACAGGGGAACACCGGGGAGCTGTTTTTT.

V is TRBV5-1 and J is TRBJ1-3; 8 nucleotides align to TRBD1. J lost 2 bases, V lost 0 bases, and 1 base had no gene match. The CDR3 sequence is 15 residues long. Germline CDR1 reads SGHRS; CDR2 reads YFSETQ. The CDR3 spells CASSLDRGAGNTIYF. Here the CDR3 DNA reads TGCGCCAGCAGCTTGGACAGGGGGGCTGGAAACACCATATATTTT.

This chain joins TRBV5-1 and TRBJ2-2, with D possibly matching TRBD2 (6 bases). V was cut by 0 bases and J by 4 bases, with 10 bases left in between. CDR3 size: 15 residues. Germline V gives CDR1 SGHRS, CDR2 YFSETQ. This chain's CDR3 is CASSLEAGSTGELFF. The CDR3 coding sequence is TGCGCCAGCAGCTTGGAGGCGGGGTCCACCGGGGAGCTGTTTTTT.

The chain is built from TRBV5-4 and TRBJ1-6; 9 nucleotides line up with TRBD1. The germline CDR1 and CDR2 sequences are SGHNT and YYREEE (reference sequence). The CDR3 contains 14 residues. V lost 3 bases to trimming and J lost 8 bases; unmatched junction nucleotides: 3. This chain's CDR3 is CASSSDRGYSPLHF. CDR3 bases: TGTGCCAGCAGCTCGGACAGGGGTTATTCACCCCTCCACTTT.

The V and J genes are TRBV5-1 and TRBJ2-7; 8 nucleotides line up with TRBD1. Germline-derived CDR1 and CDR2 are SGHRS and YFSETQ. The V gene end was trimmed by 0 bases and the J gene end by 6 bases; junction bases not matched to a gene: 8. The CDR3 is 15 amino acids. CDR3: CASSLVGQGGSEQYF. In nucleotides, the CDR3 is TGCGCCAGCAGCTTGGTAGGACAGGGAGGATCCGAGCAGTACTTC.